Below, 20 T cell receptor beta chains from the same sample are listed, as sequenced in a study of T cell responses to AZD1222 COVID-19 vaccine. Sequenced by immunoSEQ multiplex PCR; TCRdb stores in-frame clones only, minus some. Of more than 85,000 clones listed, about 88% are singletons. This material consisted of peripheral blood, taken on day 0 of AZD1222 vaccination. The receptors stem from an adult in good health.

The V and J genes are TRBV19 and TRBJ1-4; 7 nucleotides align to TRBD1. The V gene's germline CDR1 is LNHDA and CDR2 SQIVND (reference sequence). Losses at the gene ends were 3 bases for V and 0 bases for J; bases not matched to a gene: 1. The CDR3 totals 15 residues. The DNA of the CDR3 is TGTGCCAGTAGTATCGGGACAGCAACTAATGAAAAACTGTTTTTT. This encodes CASSIGTATNEKLFF.

The V call is TRBV19, the J call TRBJ1-1, with D tentatively TRBD1 (6 bases). The CDR3 spans 12 residues. The V gene lost 9 bases and the J gene lost 7 bases, with 15 bases spanning the gap. Germline CDR1 LNHDA, CDR2 SQIVND (reference sequence). The CDR3 region is CASNLGGLEAFF. The DNA for the CDR3 is TGTGCCAGCAATCTCGGGGGGCTTGAAGCTTTCTTT.

To note about this clone: The germline gene is not matched at one end of the junction; a read error may be the cause. V and J are TRBV2 and TRBJ2-3; D may be TRBD2 (5 bases). Germline V CDR1 and CDR2: SNHLY, FYNNEI. The CDR3 totals 12 residues. The CDR3 loop reads CASGRDTATQYF. DNA for the CDR3: TGTGCCAGCGGACGGGATACAGCTACGCAGTATTTT.

CDR3 coding DNA: TGTGCCAGCGGGGACAGGGTGACGCAGTATTTT. Its protein is CASGDRVTQYF. The chain employs TRBV2 and TRBJ2-3, with 9 bases identical to TRBD1. The germline V gene encodes CDR1 SNHLY and CDR2 FYNNEI. This CDR3 is 11 amino acids long. With V trimmed by 8 bases and J by 9 bases, 3 bases remained unmatched.

The V and J genes are TRBV24-1 and TRBJ2-1, with 10 bases matching TRBD1. The CDR3 is made up of 17 amino acids. With V trimmed by 3 bases and J by 10 bases, 14 bases remained unmatched. The germline V gene encodes CDR1 KGHDR and CDR2 SFDVKD. CDR3 in amino acids: CATSDPPGQGRAREQFF. CDR3 DNA sequence: TGTGCCACCAGTGATCCCCCGGGACAGGGGAGAGCGCGAGAGCAGTTCTTC.

This chain connects TRBV4-3 to TRBJ2-7; no clear D gene. Germline CDR1 LGHNA, CDR2 YSLEER. The CDR3 consists of 13 residues. V lost 3 bases to trimming and J lost 4 bases, with 10 bases between them. The DNA of the CDR3 is TGCGCCAGCAGCCAGGAGCGACGGTACGAGCAGTACTTC. Its protein is CASSQERRYEQYF.

This sequence joins TRBV19 and TRBJ1-2, with 9 bases identical to TRBD1. V dropped 8 bases and J dropped 6; count of bases not matched to a gene: 4. CDR1 is LNHDA and CDR2 is SQIVND in the germline V gene (reference sequence). The CDR3 runs to 12 residues. The CDR3 loop reads CASRQGGDGYTF. Here the CDR3 DNA reads TGTGCCAGTCGACAGGGGGGAGATGGCTACACCTTC.

The chain is built from TRBV15 and TRBJ1-2, with unresolved D. V was shortened by 0 bases and J by 4 bases, with 9 bases between the two germline ends. The CDR3 is 14 amino acids. Germline V CDR1 and CDR2: LNHNV, YYDKDF (reference sequence). The CDR3 DNA reads TGTGCCACCAGCAGAGATAGGTACAGCTATGGCTACACCTTC. Translating it yields CATSRDRYSYGYTF.

The chain employs TRBV29-1 and TRBJ2-7; 7 bases match TRBD2. CDR1 is SQVTM, CDR2 ANQGSEA, per germline. The V segment lost 3 bases and the J segment 5 bases; nucleotides outside the gene matches: 7. The CDR3 loop spans 13 amino acids. The CDR3 loop is CSVDIGGVNEQYF. The CDR3 bases are TGCAGCGTTGACATTGGGGGGGTTAACGAGCAGTACTTC.

This sequence joins TRBV30 and TRBJ1-1; D may be TRBD1 (5 bases). Germline V CDR1 and CDR2: GTSNPN, SVGIG (reference sequence). Trimming pared 3 bases from V and 0 bases from J, leaving 8 bases between. CDR3 size: 13 residues. This chain's CDR3 is CAWRWGMNTEAFF. The CDR3 nucleotides are TGTGCCTGGAGATGGGGGATGAACACTGAAGCTTTCTTT.

The V gene is TRBV4-3, the J gene TRBJ2-7; 8 bases line up with TRBD2. The V gene end was trimmed by 0 bases and the J gene end by 4 bases; junction bases not matched to a gene: 8. This CDR3 has 16 amino acids. Germline V gene sequence: CDR1 LGHNA, CDR2 YSLEER. CDR3 bases: TGCGCCAGCAGCCAAGATAGCGCGGGGGGAGATTACGAGCAGTACTTC. It is translated as CASSQDSAGGDYEQYF.

The rearrangement uses TRBV7-2 and TRBJ1-2; D is unresolved. V was cut by 1 base and J by 7 bases, with 19 bases left in between. Germline V gene lookup returns CDR1 SGHTA and CDR2 FQGNSA. This CDR3 spans 16 amino acids. The CDR3 loop is CASSLGTGQVGFGYTF. The DNA of the CDR3 is TGTGCCAGCAGCTTAGGGACGGGTCAGGTTGGGTTTGGCTACACCTTC.

This clone came up a few times. The chain has TRBV6-5 and TRBJ2-4; TRBD2 might be the D (5 bases). Trimming removed 10 bases from V and 1 base from J, with 14 bases in between. Germline V lookup: CDR1 MNHEY, CDR2 SVGAGI. The CDR3 extends over 14 amino acids. CDR3 residues: CATAEGGAKNIQYF. The CDR3, as DNA: TGTGCCACCGCCGAGGGCGGTGCCAAAAACATTCAGTACTTC.

The chain uses TRBV3-1 (or the pseudogene TRBV3-2) and TRBJ1-1, with D uncertain. This CDR3 comprises 13 residues. V was trimmed by 4 bases and J by 7 bases, leaving 13 bases between them. Germline CDR1 and CDR2: LGHDT and YNNKEL (reference sequence). DNA of the CDR3: TGTGCCAGCAGCCTCTCGACGGCTTTTGAAGCTTTCTTT. Its translation is CASSLSTAFEAFF.

V is TRBV13 and J is TRBJ1-4, with D unresolved. Germline-derived CDR1 and CDR2 are PRHDT and FYEKMQ (reference sequence). Trimming removed 1 base from V and 9 bases from J, with 9 bases in between. The CDR3 runs 13 residues. CDR3 sequence reads: CASSLAPAKKLFF. The CDR3 DNA follows: TGTGCCAGCAGCTTAGCCCCCGCAAAAAAACTGTTTTTT.

This chain connects TRBV11-2 to TRBJ1-2; 11 positions match TRBD1. This CDR3 is 14 amino acids long. Germline V CDR1 and CDR2: SGHAT, FQNNGV. V shed 5 bases, J shed 8 bases, and the junction held 7 bases outside the gene matches. The CDR3 region has the DNA TGTGCCAGCAGCCCGGACAGGGGGCCAGGGGGCTACACCTTC. It encodes CASSPDRGPGGYTF.

This clone came up a few times. The genes are TRBV6-5 and TRBJ1-1; 8 nucleotides line up with TRBD1. This CDR3 comprises 14 residues. Germline V CDR1 and CDR2: MNHEY, SVGAGI. V dropped 7 bases and J dropped 9; count of bases not matched to a gene: 13. The CDR3 region has the DNA TGTGCCAGCACCTCCCGGTTTGGGGACAGGAAAGCTTTCTTT. It yields the protein CASTSRFGDRKAFF.

The gene calls are TRBV4-1 and TRBJ1-1, with TRBD1 matching 8 bases. V shed 4 bases and J 8 bases; nucleotides not matched to a gene: 12. Germline V CDR1 and CDR2: MGHRA, YSYEKL. The CDR3 covers 15 residues. The CDR3 DNA follows: TGCGCCAGCAGCCCGCAGTCAGGGGGCCGGCAAGAAGCTTTCTTT. It translates to CASSPQSGGRQEAFF.

This rearrangement joins TRBV6-6 to TRBJ1-5; 12 nucleotides line up with TRBD1. The CDR3 has 15 residues. The V gene's germline CDR1 is MNHNY and CDR2 SVGAGI (reference sequence). V shed 5 bases and J 7 bases; nucleotides not matched to a gene: 6. The CDR3 region is CASSGSGTGGQPQHF. The CDR3 nucleotides are TGTGCCAGCAGTGGCTCCGGGACAGGGGGCCAGCCCCAGCATTTT.

The CDR3 sequence: CASSEGRGDSYNEQFF. In DNA form, the CDR3 reads TGTGCCAGCAGTGAAGGGCGGGGGGACTCCTACAATGAGCAGTTCTTC. The chain employs TRBV2 and TRBJ2-1, with 8 bases that match TRBD2. The V gene's germline CDR1 is SNHLY and CDR2 FYNNEI. The length of the CDR3 is 16 residues. V lost 1 base and J lost 0; bases outside the gene matches: 2.